This TCR beta chain was profiled in a study of T cells after yellow fever vaccination. At the level of the study: It was SMART-Seq v4 Ultra Low Input that prepared the fractions with low cell numbers.

CDR1 is DFQATT and CDR2 is SNEGSKA in the germline V gene (reference sequence). The CDR3 is made up of 14 amino acids. Trimming took 5 bases from V and 0 from J, leaving 11 bases between them. This clonotype was detected only a few times. Its antigen is as yet unknown. TCRdb itself ran the 5' RACE reads through MiXCR, one entry per CDR3 protein. The profile shows about 320,000 distinct CDR3 sequences, about 4.5% of them singletons. Findings of the study overall: Any FACS-sorted repertoire could hold abundant clonotypes that contaminate it from the bulk population. Most primary-vaccination clones recurred post-booster (about 96% CD4, 88% CD8).

This specimen was PBMCs, taken 15 days after the yellow fever booster vaccination. The TCR originated in a man in his late teens or twenties who received the YFV17D yellow fever vaccine. This chain uses TRBV20-1 with TRBJ2-1, with D perhaps matching TRBD1 (6 bases). The CDR3 protein is CSARTVFSYNEQFF. The CDR3 DNA reads TGCAGTGCTCGGACAGTTTTCTCCTACAATGAGCAGTTCTTC.